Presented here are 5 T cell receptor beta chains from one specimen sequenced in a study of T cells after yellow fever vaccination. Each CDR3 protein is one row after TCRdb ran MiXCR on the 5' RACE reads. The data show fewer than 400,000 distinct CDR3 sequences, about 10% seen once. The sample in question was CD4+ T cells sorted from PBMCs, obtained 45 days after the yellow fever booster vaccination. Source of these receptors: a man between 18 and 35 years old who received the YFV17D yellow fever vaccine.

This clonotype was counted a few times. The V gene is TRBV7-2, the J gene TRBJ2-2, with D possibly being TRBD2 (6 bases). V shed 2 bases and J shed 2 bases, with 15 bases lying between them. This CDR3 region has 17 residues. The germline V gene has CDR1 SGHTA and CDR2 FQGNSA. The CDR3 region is CASSLSGLLDNTGELFF. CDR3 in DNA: TGTGCCAGCAGCTTATCGGGACTCCTAGATAACACCGGGGAGCTGTTTTTT.

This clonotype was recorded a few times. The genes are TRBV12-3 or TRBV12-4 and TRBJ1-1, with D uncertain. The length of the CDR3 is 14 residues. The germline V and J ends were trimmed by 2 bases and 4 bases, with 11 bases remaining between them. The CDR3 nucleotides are TGTGCCAGCAGTTTAAATCGGGTTCTCACTGAAGCTTTCTTT. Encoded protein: CASSLNRVLTEAFF.

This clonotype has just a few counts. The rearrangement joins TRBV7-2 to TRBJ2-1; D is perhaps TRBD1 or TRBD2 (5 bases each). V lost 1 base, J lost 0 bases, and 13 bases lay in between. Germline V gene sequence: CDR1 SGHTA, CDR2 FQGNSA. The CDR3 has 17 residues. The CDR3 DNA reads TGTGCCAGCAGCTTAGGGCTGGGGGTAAGCTCCTACAATGAGCAGTTCTTC. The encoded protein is CASSLGLGVSSYNEQFF.

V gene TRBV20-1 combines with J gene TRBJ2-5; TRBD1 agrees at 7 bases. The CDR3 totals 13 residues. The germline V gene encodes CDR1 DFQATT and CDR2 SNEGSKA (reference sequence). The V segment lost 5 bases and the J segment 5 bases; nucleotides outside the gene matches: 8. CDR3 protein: CSAWGQGDETQYF. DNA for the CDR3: TGCAGTGCTTGGGGGCAGGGGGATGAGACCCAGTACTTC.

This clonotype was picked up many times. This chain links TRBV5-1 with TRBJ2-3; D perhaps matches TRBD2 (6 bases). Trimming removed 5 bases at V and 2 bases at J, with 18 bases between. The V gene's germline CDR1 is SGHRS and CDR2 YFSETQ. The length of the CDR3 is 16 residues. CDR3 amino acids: CASRLLADQFTDTQYF. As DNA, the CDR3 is TGCGCCAGCAGGTTGTTAGCGGACCAATTCACAGATACGCAGTATTTT.